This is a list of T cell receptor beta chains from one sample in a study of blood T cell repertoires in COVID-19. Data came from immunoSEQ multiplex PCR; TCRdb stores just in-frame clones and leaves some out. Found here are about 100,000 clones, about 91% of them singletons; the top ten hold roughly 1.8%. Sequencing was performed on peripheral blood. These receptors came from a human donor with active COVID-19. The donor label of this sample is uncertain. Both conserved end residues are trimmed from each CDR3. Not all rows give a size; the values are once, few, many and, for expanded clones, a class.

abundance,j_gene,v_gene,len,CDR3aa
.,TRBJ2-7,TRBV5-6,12,ASSQGQGKNEQY
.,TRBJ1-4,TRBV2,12,ASRLGTGGEKLF
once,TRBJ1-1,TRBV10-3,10,ASQQGNTEAF
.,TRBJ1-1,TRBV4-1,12,ASRLTGVTTKAF
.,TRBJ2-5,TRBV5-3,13,ARSFPAGTRETQY
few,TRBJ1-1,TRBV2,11,ASSNGKNTEAF
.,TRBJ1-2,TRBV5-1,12,ASSFQGSLYGYT
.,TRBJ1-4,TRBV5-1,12,ASSLRTGIAKLF
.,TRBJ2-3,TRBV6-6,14,ASSLTRGGVTDTQY
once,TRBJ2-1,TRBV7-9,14,ASSSSGTGVHNEQF
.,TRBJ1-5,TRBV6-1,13,ASSEAGGKNQPQH
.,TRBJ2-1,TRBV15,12,ATSSGGAYNEQF
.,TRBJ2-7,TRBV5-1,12,ASSQGQGPYEQY
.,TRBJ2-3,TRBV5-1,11,ASSLEGLSTQY
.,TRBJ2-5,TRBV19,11,ATAGGPRETQY
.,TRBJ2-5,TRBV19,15,ASSNPSGGLTQETQY
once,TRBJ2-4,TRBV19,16,ASSIPAGTDLAKNIQY
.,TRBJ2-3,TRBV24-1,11,ATSGLAPDTQY
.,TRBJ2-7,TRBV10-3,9,AVQMKDEQY
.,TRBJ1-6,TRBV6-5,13,ASSSTFGINSPLH
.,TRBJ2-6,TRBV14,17,ASSQDRQVTLSGANVLT
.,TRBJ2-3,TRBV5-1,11,ASGTGDRDTQY
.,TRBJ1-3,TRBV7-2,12,ASSLGDWLDTIY